The 16 T cell receptor beta chains presented below share a single source sample, sequenced in a study of T-cell reconstitution after alpha-beta-depleted transplantation in children. The TCRbeta library incorporated unique molecular identifiers. TCRdb ran MiXCR on the PCR reads and lists one entry per CDR3 protein. Of some 400,000 distinct CDR3 sequences listed, roughly 22% are singletons. The sequenced sample was PBMCs from the stem cell graft donor, obtained from the stem cell graft. All receptors derive from a human donor who donated a stem cell graft to a child with acute myeloid leukemia.

This clonotype was seen ten or more times. J is TRBJ1-4 and V is TRBV29-1; tentatively, D is TRBD1 (5 bases). CDR1 and CDR2 (germline): SQVTM, ANQGSEA. V lost 4 bases and J 8 bases, leaving 14 bases between the germline ends. This CDR3 has 13 residues. DNA for the CDR3: TGCAGCGTTGGTGGGGCGTACGGGGAAAAACTGTTTTTT. This gives the protein CSVGGAYGEKLFF.

The rearrangement uses TRBV4-1 and TRBJ2-7; TRBD2 might be the D (5 bases). Germline V gene sequence: CDR1 MGHRA, CDR2 YSYEKL. CDR3 length: 16 residues. Trimming took 1 base from V and 2 from J, leaving 15 bases between them. CDR3 amino acids: CASSQGELGPAYEQYF. The CDR3 coding sequence is TGCGCCAGCAGCCAAGGGGAGTTAGGACCCGCCTACGAGCAGTACTTC.

The sample holds a few counts of this clonotype. The chain combines TRBV12-3 or TRBV12-4 with TRBJ2-1; TRBD2 matches at 14 bases. The V gene end was trimmed by 3 bases and the J gene end by 6 bases; junction bases not matched to a gene: 10. This CDR3 region has 18 residues. The CDR3 region is CASSFEGTSGSGFNEQFF. The CDR3 DNA reads as TGTGCCAGCAGTTTTGAAGGGACTAGCGGGAGTGGATTCAATGAGCAGTTCTTC.

This clonotype has a count of ten or more. The chain has TRBV28 and TRBJ2-1, with 10 bases identical to TRBD1. J was trimmed by 5 bases and V by 7 bases; bases with no gene match: 8. This CDR3 contains 15 residues. From germline, CDR1 is MDHEN and CDR2 SYDVKM. The DNA of the CDR3 is TGTGCCAGCAATCCGGGACAGGGGTTGGACAATGAGCAGTTCTTC. Encoded protein: CASNPGQGLDNEQFF.

J is TRBJ2-1 and V is TRBV10-2, with 7 nucleotides matching TRBD1. Trimming took 6 bases from V and 1 from J; bases not matched to a gene: 3. The CDR3 runs to 14 residues. Germline assignment: CDR1 WSHSY and CDR2 SAAADI. In DNA form, the CDR3 reads TGCGCCAGCAGCCACAGGGGATCCTACAATGAGCAGTTCTTC. It is translated as CASSHRGSYNEQFF.

This chain connects TRBV4-2 to TRBJ1-5, with a possible D match to TRBD1 (5 bases). This CDR3 is 16 amino acids long. CDR1 and CDR2 (germline): LGHNA, YNFKEQ. V dropped 0 bases and J dropped 4 bases, with 13 bases sitting between them. The CDR3 is CASSQDRRALNQPQHF. The DNA for the CDR3 is TGTGCCAGCAGCCAAGATCGCAGGGCTTTAAATCAGCCCCAGCATTTT.

This clonotype was found many times. The chain uses TRBV11-3 and TRBJ2-1; 7 bases map to TRBD2. The germline CDR1 and CDR2 sequences are SGHNT and YENEEA. V was clipped by 5 bases and J by 1 base; unmatched bases: 2. The CDR3 length is 14 residues. The CDR3 loop reads CASSPGGSYNEQFF. The CDR3 nucleotides read TGTGCCAGCAGCCCCGGGGGGTCCTACAATGAGCAGTTCTTC.

The chain links TRBV20-1 to TRBJ1-1; TRBD1 might be the D (5 bases). CDR3 length: 14 residues. Deletions cut 3 bases from V and 1 base from J, with 12 bases between. Germline lookup yields CDR1 DFQATT and CDR2 SNEGSKA (reference sequence). The CDR3 is CSASVGRGNTEAFF. CDR3 sequence (DNA): TGCAGTGCTAGTGTGGGACGGGGGAACACTGAAGCTTTCTTT.

This chain links TRBV28 with TRBJ2-7, with 9 nucleotides matching TRBD1. CDR1 is MDHEN, CDR2 SYDVKM, per germline. V shed 6 bases, J shed 3 bases, and the junction held 6 bases outside the gene matches. The CDR3 has 14 residues. The CDR3 DNA reads TGTGCCAGCAGACCCCGGGACAGGGTCTACGAGCAGTACTTC. Its translation is CASRPRDRVYEQYF. The variable domain in full, with the rest retrieved from reference TRBV28 and TRBJ2-7, is DVKVTQSSRYLVKRTGEKVFLECVQDMDHENMFWYRQDPGLGLRLIYFSYDVKMKEKGDIPEGYSVSREKKERFSLILESASTNQTSMYLCASRPRDRVYEQYFGPGTRLTVT.

This clonotype turned up a few times. This sequence joins TRBV20-1 and TRBJ2-1; possible D gene TRBD1, 6 bases. The CDR3 loop spans 13 amino acids. The V end was cut by 4 bases, the J end by 7 bases, with 14 bases between. Germline V gene data show CDR1 as DFQATT and CDR2 as SNEGSKA (reference sequence). CDR3 in DNA: TGCAGTGCTACAAGGGGGAACGAGAATGAGCAGTTCTTC. Protein sequence: CSATRGNENEQFF.

This rearrangement joins TRBV7-2 to TRBJ1-5; the match to TRBD1 covers 10 bases. The CDR3 is made up of 15 amino acids. J gave up 3 bases and V 3 bases, and 2 bases lay outside the gene matches. Germline V lookup: CDR1 SGHTA, CDR2 FQGNSA. The CDR3 DNA reads as TGTGCCAGCAGCTTGGGACAGGGGTACAATCAGCCCCAGCATTTT. It specifies CASSLGQGYNQPQHF. Using reference TRBV7-2 and TRBJ1-5 for the parts outside the CDR3, the full variable domain is GAGVSQSPSNKVTEKGKDVELRCDPISGHTALYWYRQSLGQGLEFLIYFQGNSAPDKSGLPSDRFSAERTGGSVSTLTIQRTQQEDSAVYLCASSLGQGYNQPQHFGDGTRLSIL.

This clonotype was picked up a small number of times. This chain links TRBV2 with TRBJ1-5, with D perhaps matching TRBD1 (5 bases). V lost 6 bases and J lost 0, with 18 bases in between. CDR3 length: 17 amino acids. Per germline, CDR1 SNHLY and CDR2 FYNNEI. The CDR3 loop is CASSPIGGGDSNQPQHF. The DNA for the CDR3 is TGTGCCAGCAGCCCCATTGGGGGTGGCGATAGCAATCAGCCCCAGCATTTT.

V usage is TRBV5-1 and J usage is TRBJ2-3, with 7 bases identical to TRBD2. CDR3 length equals 18 residues. Germline CDR1 SGHRS, CDR2 YFSETQ. After removal of 4 bases from V and 0 bases from J, the junction contained 14 bases not matched to a gene. The CDR3 region is CASSVSGTLAASTDTQYF. CDR3 nucleotides: TGCGCCAGCAGCGTCTCCGGGACCCTAGCGGCTAGCACAGATACGCAGTATTTT.

The V and J genes are TRBV5-1 and TRBJ2-3; TRBD2 aligns across 8 bases. With 0 bases clipped from V and 6 bases from J, the junction kept 6 bases outside the gene matches. The CDR3 spans 15 residues. The V gene's germline CDR1 is SGHRS and CDR2 YFSETQ. The CDR3 protein is CASSLAGPGGDTQYF. DNA for the CDR3: TGCGCCAGCAGCTTGGCAGGGCCGGGGGGGGATACGCAGTATTTT.

In this sample, this clonotype turned up once. This chain joins TRBV4-1 and TRBJ2-1; no clear D. The CDR3 sequence is 15 residues long. Trimming took 6 bases from V and 0 from J, leaving 12 bases between them. Germline V CDR1 and CDR2: MGHRA, YSYEKL. CDR3 loop: CASSPTRGSYNEQFF. The DNA for the CDR3 is TGCGCCAGCAGTCCTACTCGAGGCTCCTACAATGAGCAGTTCTTC.

This clonotype came up a few times. The CDR3 sequence: CATSTTGVGTEAFF. As DNA, the CDR3 is TGTGCCACCAGCACGACAGGGGTGGGCACTGAAGCTTTCTTT. J is TRBJ1-1 and V is TRBV15; 8 nucleotides match TRBD1. Germline values: CDR1 LNHNV, CDR2 YYDKDF (reference sequence). This CDR3 comprises 14 residues. The J segment lost 4 bases and the V segment lost 4 bases, leaving 5 bases of the junction unmatched.